Listed here are 23 T cell receptor beta chains from one sample, sequenced in a study of blood T cell repertoires in COVID-19. Some clones are missing from TCRdb's copy, which holds only in-frame ones; the method was immunoSEQ multiplex PCR. The sample contains around 300,000 clones, 75% to 90% of which appear only once. The material sequenced was peripheral blood. All receptors come from a young woman who had recovered from COVID-19.

The chain carries TRBV5-8 and TRBJ2-3; the match to TRBD2 covers 11 bases. V trimming: 4 bases; J trimming: 2 bases; junction bases outside the gene matches: 9. CDR3 length: 17 residues. CDR1 is SGHTS, CDR2 YDEGEE, per germline. The DNA of the CDR3 is TGTGCCAGCAGCCCCGCCGGGACTAGCGGCCCCACAGATACGCAGTATTTT. It codes for CASSPAGTSGPTDTQYF.

J is TRBJ2-1 and V is TRBV10-1; 11 bases are shared with TRBD2. Looked up from germline, CDR1 is WNHNN and CDR2 is SYGVQD (reference sequence). The CDR3 contains 16 residues. V trimming: 0 bases; J trimming: 4 bases; junction bases outside the gene matches: 2. CDR3 sequence reads: CASSESSGGAYNEQFF. CDR3 DNA sequence: TGCGCCAGCAGTGAGTCTAGCGGGGGGGCGTACAATGAGCAGTTCTTC.

This sequence joins TRBV5-1 and TRBJ1-1; a possible D gene is TRBD1 (6 bases). V was trimmed by 4 bases and J by 1 base, leaving 11 bases between them. Germline lookup yields CDR1 SGHRS and CDR2 YFSETQ. CDR3 length: 14 residues. CDR3 nucleotides: TGCGCCAGCAGCGTGGGACATTCGAACACTGAAGCTTTCTTT. It is translated as CASSVGHSNTEAFF.

The rearrangement joins TRBV2 to TRBJ2-5; tentatively, D is TRBD2 (6 bases). Germline loops: CDR1 SNHLY, CDR2 FYNNEI. V was clipped by 4 bases and J by 4 bases, with 10 bases between them. There are 13 residues in the CDR3. The CDR3 DNA reads TGTGCCAGCAGTGTGGGACTTCGAGAGACCCAGTACTTC. It yields the protein CASSVGLRETQYF.

Note on this clone: The same CDR3 arises from other DNA sequences in this sample as well. The gene calls are TRBV9 and TRBJ2-7, with 8 bases lining up with TRBD1. CDR3 length equals 15 residues. CDR1 and CDR2 from the germline V gene are SGDLS and YYNGEE. With 0 bases clipped from V and 1 base from J, the junction kept 3 bases outside the gene matches. In nucleotides, the CDR3 is TGTGCCAGCAGCGTAGGTACAGGGGGTTCCTACGAGCAGTACTTC. It is translated as CASSVGTGGSYEQYF.

The gene calls are TRBV7-9 and TRBJ2-2; weak D call: TRBD1 (6 bases). This CDR3 has 14 amino acids. Germline lookup yields CDR1 SEHNR and CDR2 FQNEAQ (reference sequence). Trimming took 5 bases from V and 8 from J, leaving 15 bases between them. DNA for the CDR3: TGTGCCAGCAGCGCAAACAGGGTTCCTGGGGAGCTGTTTTTT. The encoded protein is CASSANRVPGELFF.

Written as DNA, the CDR3 is TGTGCCAGCAGCCAGGACTCCGACTTCCCTTTGGTCAATGAGCAGTTCTTC. It is translated as CASSQDSDFPLVNEQFF. The rearrangement joins TRBV4-2 to TRBJ2-1; possibly TRBD2 for D (5 bases). The germline V gene encodes CDR1 LGHNA and CDR2 YNFKEQ. There are 17 residues in the CDR3. Trimming pared 3 bases from V and 6 bases from J, leaving 21 bases between.

V usage is TRBV7-9 and J usage is TRBJ1-1; D remains ambiguous. The CDR3 is made up of 12 amino acids. Trimming left V 3 bases short and J 7 bases short, with 9 bases between. CDR1 is SEHNR, CDR2 FQNEAQ, per germline (reference sequence). The DNA for the CDR3 is TGTGCCAGCAGCTTGGGCGGGAATGAAGCTTTCTTT. Translation gives CASSLGGNEAFF.

The CDR3 sequence: CASSPGTVQETQYF. DNA of the CDR3: TGTGCCAGCTCACCCGGGACAGTCCAAGAGACCCAGTACTTC. V and J are TRBV18 and TRBJ2-5; 7 bases fit TRBD1. Germline lookup yields CDR1 KGHSH and CDR2 LQKENI. This CDR3 spans 14 amino acids. Trimming cost V 3 bases and J 1 base; bases outside gene matches: 2.

The chain joins TRBV19 to TRBJ1-6; 8 bases are shared with TRBD1. The CDR3 is made up of 14 amino acids. After removal of 6 bases from V and 10 bases from J, the junction contained 8 bases not matched to a gene. Germline V lookup: CDR1 LNHDA, CDR2 SQIVND (reference sequence). The CDR3 region has the DNA TGTGCCAGTAGGCATGGGACAGGAGGATCACCCCTCCACTTT. This codes for CASRHGTGGSPLHF.

The gene calls are TRBV28 and TRBJ1-5; D may be TRBD1 (5 bases). This CDR3 comprises 15 residues. CDR1 and CDR2 from the germline V gene are MDHEN and SYDVKM. Between the trimmed V and J ends, which lost 8 bases and 1 base, there was a span of 15 bases. The DNA of the CDR3 is TGTGCCAGCTTCACACTTGGGGGGAGCAATCAGCCCCAGCATTTT. This gives the protein CASFTLGGSNQPQHF. Filled out from reference TRBV28 and TRBJ1-5, the complete variable domain reads DVKVTQSSRYLVKRTGEKVFLECVQDMDHENMFWYRQDPGLGLRLIYFSYDVKMKEKGDIPEGYSVSREKKERFSLILESASTNQTSMYLCASFTLGGSNQPQHFGDGTRLSIL.

The chain couples TRBV5-1 to TRBJ2-7; D call uncertain. The ends were cut back, 1 base at V and 5 bases at J, with 7 bases in the middle. The CDR3 spans 12 residues. Germline assignment: CDR1 SGHRS and CDR2 YFSETQ. CDR3 sequence (DNA): TGCGCCAGCAGCTTGTCCTTCGACGAGCAGTACTTC. As protein: CASSLSFDEQYF.

The chain recombines TRBV6-5 with TRBJ1-1; D not certain. Germline CDR1 is MNHEY and CDR2 is SVGAGI. This CDR3 has 16 amino acids. Trimming shortened V by 0 bases and J by 5 bases, and 16 bases separated the two germline ends. This chain's CDR3 is CASSYSGSGMSTEAFF. The DNA of the CDR3 is TGTGCCAGCAGTTACTCGGGGTCCGGGATGTCGACTGAAGCTTTCTTT.

This chain joins TRBV5-1 and TRBJ1-1; a weak D match, TRBD1 (6 bases). Germline loops: CDR1 SGHRS, CDR2 YFSETQ. CDR3 length: 15 amino acids. Deletions cut 0 bases from V and 1 base from J, with 10 bases between. The CDR3 DNA reads TGCGCCAGCAGCTTGGGACAGGTATCGAACACTGAAGCTTTCTTT. Its protein is CASSLGQVSNTEAFF.

The chain couples TRBV5-6 to TRBJ1-2; D unclear. The CDR3 has 14 amino acids. CDR1 is SGHDT, CDR2 YYEEEE, per germline. Trimming shortened V by 0 bases and J by 8 bases, and 14 bases separated the two germline ends. DNA for the CDR3: TGTGCCAGCAGCTTGGGACGCTCGAGGGTCGGCTACACCTTC. The encoded protein is CASSLGRSRVGYTF.

The chain employs TRBV3-1 (or the pseudogene TRBV3-2) and TRBJ1-1, with TRBD1 identical over 7 bases. CDR1 LGHDT and CDR2 YNNKEL come from the germline V gene (reference sequence). V shed 3 bases and J 8 bases; nucleotides not matched to a gene: 0. The CDR3 consists of 11 residues. This chain's CDR3 is CASSQTGEAFF. The DNA for the CDR3 is TGTGCCAGCAGCCAGACAGGGGAAGCTTTCTTT.

The gene calls are TRBV27 and TRBJ1-1; maybe TRBD1 (6 bases). V gave up 3 bases and J gave up 0 bases, with 8 bases separating them. This CDR3 is built from 14 residues. CDR1 is MNHEY, CDR2 SMNVEV, per germline (reference sequence). CDR3 sequence: CASSFRGMNTEAFF. In DNA form, the CDR3 reads TGTGCCAGCAGTTTCAGGGGAATGAACACTGAAGCTTTCTTT.

The V call is TRBV7-2, the J call TRBJ2-1; D not certain. The germline CDR1 and CDR2 sequences are SGHTA and FQGNSA. Trimming left V 5 bases short and J 7 bases short, with 12 bases between. The CDR3 has 13 residues. In nucleotides, the CDR3 is TGTGCCAGCAGCCTCGTCGCGGCAAATGAGCAGTTCTTC. It codes for CASSLVAANEQFF.

The CDR3 region has the DNA TGTGCCAGCAGTTACTCGTCATTCGAGCAGTACTTC. The encoded protein is CASSYSSFEQYF. The chain joins TRBV6-2 or TRBV6-3 to TRBJ2-7; no clear D gene. CDR3 length equals 12 residues. The germline V gene has CDR1 MNHEY and CDR2 SVGEGT. With 0 bases removed from V and 6 bases from J, the gap between germline ends came to 6 bases.

The rearrangement uses TRBV6-2 or TRBV6-3 and TRBJ2-3; D is unresolved. Germline-derived CDR1 and CDR2 are MNHEY and SVGEGT. V lost 2 bases and J lost 2, with 11 bases in between. The length of the CDR3 is 15 residues. CDR3 region: CASSYTQQITDTQYF. DNA of the CDR3: TGTGCCAGCAGTTACACACAACAAATCACAGATACGCAGTATTTT.

The CDR3 region is CASSLEWDREETQYF. For the CDR3, the DNA is TGTGCCAGCAGCTTAGAATGGGACAGGGAAGAGACCCAGTACTTC. This chain links TRBV7-2 with TRBJ2-5, with 9 nucleotides matching TRBD1. CDR3 length: 15 amino acids. Trimming at V came to 1 base and at J to 3 bases, leaving 3 bases not matched to a gene. Germline V lookup: CDR1 SGHTA, CDR2 FQGNSA.

This clone came up once. The chain employs TRBV9 and TRBJ2-1, with 7 bases lining up with TRBD2. Germline V gene data show CDR1 as SGDLS and CDR2 as YYNGEE. With 3 bases clipped from V and 7 bases from J, the junction kept 4 bases outside the gene matches. The CDR3 covers 13 residues. The DNA for the CDR3 is TGTGCCAGCAGCGCGGGGGGTAGAAATGAGCAGTTCTTC. As protein: CASSAGGRNEQFF.

This chain connects TRBV6-5 to TRBJ1-1; 9 bases align to TRBD1. Trimming cost V 4 bases and J 6 bases; bases outside gene matches: 6. Germline CDR1 MNHEY, CDR2 SVGAGI. The CDR3 runs 14 residues. For the CDR3, the DNA is TGTGCCAGCAGTTTGGGGACAGGGTTCGCTGAAGCTTTCTTT. Protein product: CASSLGTGFAEAFF.